This TCR beta chain was retrieved from a study of blood T cell repertoires in COVID-19. The CDR3 has 15 amino acids. Germline V gives CDR1 SGHRS, CDR2 YFSETQ. V was clipped by 3 bases and J by 7 bases; unmatched bases: 12. Method: immunoSEQ multiplex PCR; TCRdb's copy keeps in-frame clones and lacks some. The sample lists 140,000 or so clones, over 80% seen once, with 8.5% to 9% in the top ten. Source material: peripheral blood. This receptor was obtained from a man aged 25 to 40 with COVID-19, enrolled during active disease. The rearrangement uses TRBV5-1 and TRBJ2-7; 8 bases are shared with TRBD1. The chain's CDR3 is CASSSEGQGFEEQYF. The CDR3 DNA is TGCGCCAGCAGCTCCGAAGGACAGGGTTTCGAGGAGCAGTACTTC.